This T cell receptor (beta chain) was profiled in a study of blood T cell repertoires in COVID-19. As handled by the study authors: Estimated nucleated cell counts came from reference gene primer amplification. Sequenced by immunoSEQ multiplex PCR; TCRdb stores in-frame clones only, minus some. Clone size and the V and J calls come from that table; the DNA yielded D and trimming. The sample has about 420,000 clones, roughly 90% seen once; the top ten hold 0.75% to 0.85%. The CDR3 length is 16 residues. In germline, CDR1 is MNHEY, CDR2 SVGAGI. Germline trimming cut 4 bases from V and 4 bases from J; bases unmatched to any gene: 11. Those enrolled in Seattle joined during active infection and were followed longitudinally afterward.

The rearrangement joins TRBV6-5 to TRBJ1-2; 8 bases fit TRBD1. The sample comprised peripheral blood. The receptor was derived from a man aged 18-30 years with COVID-19, enrolled during active disease. CDR3 residues: CASSSQRQGSAYGYTF. As DNA, the CDR3 is TGTGCCAGCAGTTCCCAAAGACAGGGGAGTGCCTATGGCTACACCTTC.